These 27 T cell receptor beta chains were sequenced from one sample in a study of molecular identifiers for immune sequencing clone quantification. TCRdb fed the PCR reads into MiXCR, producing one record per CDR3 protein. The top ten clones hold more than 0.9% of a sample with 40,000 to 45,000 distinct CDR3 sequences, about a fifth of them seen once. Input material: naive CD8+ T cells from blood, with Jurkat cell RNA spiked in. Subset denoted: FACS-sorted CD8+CD4-CCR7+CD45RA+ naive T cells. These receptors came from a human donor in good health. Some libraries in this study had Jurkat cell RNA spiked in.

The gene calls are TRBV28 and TRBJ2-7; a weak D match, TRBD2 (6 bases). The CDR3 runs 14 residues. Germline V gives CDR1 MDHEN, CDR2 SYDVKM. V lost 5 bases and J lost 2, with 13 bases in between. The CDR3 coding sequence is TGTGCCAGCAGTCCTGAGGAGGGCACCTACGAGCAGTACTTC. This sequence encodes CASSPEEGTYEQYF.

The sample holds many counts of this clonotype. V gene TRBV10-3 combines with J gene TRBJ2-1; D is unresolved. Germline V gives CDR1 ENHRY, CDR2 SYGVKD. The CDR3 sequence is 13 residues long. The V gene lost 8 bases and the J gene lost 7 bases, with 15 bases spanning the gap. The CDR3 here is CAIGGGVSNEQFF. For the CDR3, the DNA is TGTGCCATCGGTGGTGGGGTCTCAAATGAGCAGTTCTTC.

This clonotype has more than one count but fewer than ten. The V and J genes are TRBV12-3 or TRBV12-4 and TRBJ2-1; D possibly matches TRBD1 or TRBD2 (5 bases each). Trimming took 1 base from V and 5 from J, leaving 12 bases between them. This CDR3 is built from 15 residues. The CDR3 coding sequence is TGTGCCAGCAGTTTAGGAGGGGCACCAAACAATGAGCAGTTCTTC. It translates to CASSLGGAPNNEQFF.

Points on this clonotype: At one end the junction does not follow the germline gene, possibly because of a read error. The chain employs TRBV7-9 and TRBJ2-7; either TRBD1 or TRBD2 may fit D (5 bases each). Per germline, CDR1 SEHNR and CDR2 FQNEAQ (reference sequence). The CDR3 length is 14 residues. CDR3 coding DNA: TGCGCCAGCAGCCCTCCGGGACGGTTTTACGAGCAGTACTTC. Translated: CASSPPGRFYEQYF.

This clonotype was found many times. This chain connects TRBV7-9 to TRBJ2-3; D unresolved. The CDR3 runs to 13 residues. Germline CDR1 is SEHNR and CDR2 is FQNEAQ (reference sequence). The germline V and J ends were trimmed by 1 base and 6 bases, with 8 bases remaining between them. The CDR3 DNA follows: TGTGCCAGCAGCTTAGTCCTTCATGATACGCAGTATTTT. Protein sequence: CASSLVLHDTQYF.

This clonotype was detected many times. The DNA for the CDR3 is TGTGCCAGCAGCCCAAGGTTCGATACGCAGTATTTT. Translation gives CASSPRFDTQYF. The chain couples TRBV9 to TRBJ2-3; no clear D. Germline CDR1 is SGDLS and CDR2 is YYNGEE. CDR3 length: 12 amino acids. V lost 4 bases, J lost 6 bases, and 9 bases lay in between.

This clonotype came up many times. V and J are TRBV10-3 and TRBJ1-2; the D is unclear. Trimming removed 2 bases from V and 8 bases from J, with 9 bases in between. Germline V gives CDR1 ENHRY, CDR2 SYGVKD. The CDR3 is made up of 12 amino acids. CDR3 bases: TGTGCCATCAGTGAGGTCGATGACGGCTACACCTTC. Residues: CAISEVDDGYTF.

The rearrangement uses TRBV27 and TRBJ1-4, with unresolved D. The CDR3 loop spans 15 amino acids. Germline V gene data show CDR1 as MNHEY and CDR2 as SMNVEV (reference sequence). V lost 8 bases, J lost 0 bases, and 13 bases lay in between. The CDR3, as DNA: TGTGCCAGCCGAAAGGACGGTGCAACTAATGAAAAACTGTTTTTT. Its translation: CASRKDGATNEKLFF.

In this sample, this clonotype turned up many times. The genes are TRBV5-6 and TRBJ2-7, with D possibly being TRBD2 (5 bases). Germline V gene sequence: CDR1 SGHDT, CDR2 YYEEEE. This CDR3 comprises 15 residues. The V end was cut by 0 bases, the J end by 2 bases, with 12 bases between. The chain's CDR3 is CASSLVVGAPYEQYF. As DNA, the CDR3 is TGTGCCAGCAGCTTGGTGGTGGGAGCCCCCTACGAGCAGTACTTC.

This clonotype was counted many times. The rearrangement joins TRBV14 to TRBJ2-7, with TRBD1 identical over 7 bases. The trim removed 2 bases at V and 2 bases at J, leaving 6 bases unmatched. The CDR3 loop spans 15 amino acids. Germline loops: CDR1 SGHDN, CDR2 FVKESK. The CDR3 region is CASSQLRQGTYEQYF. DNA of the CDR3: TGTGCCAGCAGCCAACTAAGACAGGGTACCTACGAGCAGTACTTC.

This rearrangement joins TRBV11-2 to TRBJ2-1, with 8 bases identical to TRBD2. Germline lookup yields CDR1 SGHAT and CDR2 FQNNGV. Trimming took 4 bases from V and 6 from J; bases not matched to a gene: 11. The CDR3 totals 16 residues. CDR3 in amino acids: CASSSSGSDLGNEQFF. In DNA, the CDR3 is TGTGCCAGCAGCTCAAGCGGGAGCGACCTCGGCAATGAGCAGTTCTTC. Drawing the rest from reference TRBV11-2 and TRBJ2-1, the complete variable domain is EAGVAQSPRYKIIEKRQSVAFWCNPISGHATLYWYQQILGQGPKLLIQFQNNGVVDDSQLPKDRFSAERLKGVDSTLKIQPAKLEDSAVYLCASSSSGSDLGNEQFFGPGTRLTVL.

Comments on this clonotype: The junction shows a germline mismatch at one end, possibly a read error. The rearrangement uses TRBV7-6 and TRBJ2-1, with 9 bases identical to TRBD1. Germline assignment: CDR1 SGHVS and CDR2 FNYEAQ. The CDR3 loop spans 21 amino acids. This CDR3 reads CASSHDAGTGPTIRSYSEQFF. The CDR3 DNA reads TGTGCCAGCAGCCATGACGCCGGGACAGGGCCCACCATAAGGTCCTACAGTGAGCAGTTCTTC.

The chain couples TRBV7-9 to TRBJ2-7; D is unclear. Per the germline V gene, CDR1 is SEHNR and CDR2 is FQNEAQ (reference sequence). The CDR3 totals 13 residues. Trimming took 3 bases from V and 0 from J, leaving 6 bases between them. The CDR3 here is CASSFPASYEQYF. CDR3 DNA sequence: TGTGCCAGCAGCTTTCCGGCCTCCTACGAGCAGTACTTC. Full variable domain (rest looked up from reference TRBV7-9 and TRBJ2-7): DTGVSQNPRHKITKRGQNVTFRCDPISEHNRLYWYRQTLGQGPEFLTYFQNEAQLEKSRLLSDRFSAERPKGSFSTLEIQRTEQGDSAMYLCASSFPASYEQYFGPGTRLTVT.

This clonotype was seen at least ten times. V is TRBV12-3 or TRBV12-4 and J is TRBJ2-5; 9 bases agree with TRBD2. V shed 0 bases and J 4 bases; nucleotides not matched to a gene: 12. The CDR3 is 18 residues long. CDR3 DNA sequence: TGTGCCAGCAGTTTAGCGCGGGCGGGGGGGCCATTAGCAGAGACCCAGTACTTC. Protein: CASSLARAGGPLAETQYF.

This clonotype was recorded at least ten times. This chain connects TRBV4-3 to TRBJ2-2; D perhaps matches TRBD1 (6 bases). Trimming removed 0 bases from V and 1 base from J, with 12 bases in between. The germline gives CDR1 LGHNA, CDR2 YSLEER. The CDR3 consists of 17 residues. The CDR3 spells CASSQDNTGWNTGELFF. CDR3 nucleotides: TGCGCCAGCAGCCAAGACAACACAGGGTGGAACACCGGGGAGCTGTTTTTT.

This clonotype was picked up many times. The rearrangement links TRBV7-2 to TRBJ2-1; 7 nucleotides agree with TRBD2. V was pared by 5 bases and J by 5 bases, with 12 bases of the junction left unmatched. Germline lookup yields CDR1 SGHTA and CDR2 FQGNSA. There are 16 residues in the CDR3. CDR3 region: CASSASVGLGDNEQFF. The DNA for the CDR3 is TGTGCCAGCAGCGCCAGCGTAGGACTAGGAGACAATGAGCAGTTCTTC.

The J gene is TRBJ2-2, the V gene TRBV9, with D hard to call. Looked up from germline, CDR1 is SGDLS and CDR2 is YYNGEE. This CDR3 is built from 13 residues. Trimming stripped 5 bases from V and 2 bases from J, with 7 bases between. DNA for the CDR3: TGTGCCAGCAGTAGGGTAAACACCGGGGAGCTGTTTTTT. Translating gives CASSRVNTGELFF.

This clonotype has ten or more counts. The chain couples TRBV7-9 to TRBJ1-5, with a possible D match to TRBD1 (5 bases). CDR1 is SEHNR and CDR2 is FQNEAQ in the germline V gene (reference sequence). V was pared by 5 bases and J by 0 bases, with 11 bases between. The CDR3 is made up of 15 amino acids. The DNA for the CDR3 is TGTGCCAGCAGCACCGACAGTAATAGCAATCAGCCCCAGCATTTT. It encodes CASSTDSNSNQPQHF.

This clonotype has a count of ten or more. V and J are TRBV27 and TRBJ2-3, with TRBD1 matching 7 bases. V gave up 6 bases and J gave up 3 bases; unmatched junction bases: 6. Looked up from germline, CDR1 is MNHEY and CDR2 is SMNVEV (reference sequence). The CDR3 runs 14 residues. In DNA, the CDR3 is TGTGCCAGCAGAACCCAGACAGGGACAGATACGCAGTATTTT. This sequence encodes CASRTQTGTDTQYF.

This clonotype has at least ten counts. V is TRBV20-1 and J is TRBJ2-5; 7 positions match TRBD1. V gave up 6 bases and J gave up 3 bases; unmatched junction bases: 10. This CDR3 region has 14 residues. Germline V gene sequence: CDR1 DFQATT, CDR2 SNEGSKA (reference sequence). CDR3 in DNA: TGCAGTGCCCTTGATCAGGGGGTAGAAGAGACCCAGTACTTC. Its translation: CSALDQGVEETQYF.

This clonotype was seen ten or more times. The V and J genes are TRBV27 and TRBJ2-1; D gene unclear. The CDR3 spans 13 residues. The V gene's germline CDR1 is MNHEY and CDR2 SMNVEV (reference sequence). V was pared by 4 bases and J by 8 bases, with 12 bases between. The CDR3 loop is CASSSRHLDEQFF. The CDR3 region has the DNA TGTGCCAGCAGTTCCCGACACTTGGATGAGCAGTTCTTC.

This clonotype has ten or more counts. This chain connects TRBV20-1 to TRBJ2-3; D might be TRBD2 (5 bases). This CDR3 spans 16 amino acids. Trimming left V 4 bases short and J 0 bases short, with 17 bases between. Per the germline V gene, CDR1 is DFQATT and CDR2 is SNEGSKA (reference sequence). CDR3 loop: CSANPLTLASTDTQYF. CDR3 nucleotide sequence: TGCAGTGCTAACCCCTTGACCCTAGCTAGCACAGATACGCAGTATTTT.

The CDR3 here is CASSSWGDSYEQYF. CDR3 DNA: TGCGCCAGCAGCTCCTGGGGGGACTCCTACGAGCAGTACTTC. The chain has TRBV5-1 and TRBJ2-7, with D maybe TRBD2 (6 bases). The V end was cut by 3 bases, the J end by 0 bases, with 10 bases between. The germline CDR1 and CDR2 sequences are SGHRS and YFSETQ. The CDR3 consists of 14 residues.

This clonotype occurred many times. The chain joins TRBV29-1 to TRBJ2-4; 9 bases are shared with TRBD1. CDR1 SQVTM and CDR2 ANQGSEA come from the germline V gene. This CDR3 spans 13 amino acids. V shed 3 bases, J shed 8 bases, and the junction held 5 bases outside the gene matches. The CDR3 reads CSVEGTGTDIQYF. The DNA of the CDR3 is TGCAGCGTTGAGGGGACAGGGACGGACATTCAGTACTTC.

There are a few counts of this clonotype. A read error is possible here, since a much larger clone lies one base away. This chain connects TRBV7-8 to TRBJ2-4, with TRBD1 as a possible D gene (5 bases). CDR1 SGHVS and CDR2 FQNEAQ come from the germline V gene. V was pared by 8 bases and J by 13 bases, with 30 bases between. The CDR3 extends over 16 amino acids. The CDR3: CASCSTAPNLERFQYF. The CDR3 DNA reads TGTGCCAGCTGCTCGACAGCCCCGAACTTGGAGAGATTCCAGTACTTC.

This chain uses TRBV3-1 with TRBJ2-3, with TRBD2 matching over 8 bases. V shed 3 bases, J shed 2 bases, and the junction held 7 bases outside the gene matches. The V gene's germline CDR1 is LGHDT and CDR2 YNNKEL (reference sequence). The CDR3 runs 16 residues. This chain's CDR3 is CASSHERGPHTDTQYF. CDR3 DNA: TGTGCCAGCAGCCACGAGCGGGGGCCTCACACAGATACGCAGTATTTT.

This clonotype has a handful of counts. Possible read error: a much larger clone is one base away. The chain uses TRBV30 and TRBJ1-1; 9 nucleotides agree with TRBD1. CDR1 is GTSNPN and CDR2 is SVGIG in the germline V gene (reference sequence). This CDR3 is built from 16 residues. The DNA of the CDR3 is TGTGCCTGGAGTGTACGTCCCGGGACAGGGTTCGCTGAAGCTTCCTTT. The encoded protein is CAWSVRPGTGFAEASF.